Here is one T cell receptor beta chain with its context. This sample includes further DNA sequences coding for the same CDR3. Repertoires were generated with immunoSEQ multiplex PCR, while TCRdb's copy carries only in-frame clones and drops some. The sample includes roughly 130,000 clones, 65% to 85% of them seen just once. The data were obtained in a study of blood T cell repertoires in COVID-19. Background on the study: Samples of COVID-19 (acute and convalescent) were obtained from the United States, Italy and Spain. Nucleic acid was either cDNA or gDNA, and it came from T cells, B-cell-depleted T cells, or PBMCs.

Germline-derived CDR1 and CDR2 are SNHLY and FYNNEI. With 8 bases clipped from V and 5 bases from J, the junction kept 5 bases outside the gene matches. The CDR3 is 15 residues long. This rearrangement joins TRBV2 to TRBJ2-3, with TRBD2 matching over 15 bases. This TCR derives from a man between 65 and 85 years old with acute or convalescent COVID-19. The sequenced material came from peripheral blood. The CDR3 DNA is TGTGCCAGCCGCCCGGGACTAGCGGGGGGAGATACGCAGTATTTT. Translation: CASRPGLAGGDTQYF.